This record looks at one T cell receptor (beta chain) sequence and its context. The target antigen is unknown. Authors of the study amplified TCR beta CDR3 regions from RNA transcripts. HTBI primers were the set used in a first-round RT-PCR of the TCR CDR3. MiXCR was run by TCRdb on the multiplex PCR reads, yielding one entry per CDR3 protein. The sample has about half a million distinct CDR3 sequences, approximately 20% seen once. Germline CDR1 reads SGHTA; CDR2 reads FQGNSA. Trimming took off 3 bases at V and 0 bases at J, with 11 bases between the two ends. The CDR3 consists of 15 residues. The entry originates in a study of T cells in Graves' hyperthyroidism and ophthalmopathy. For the study at large: Any treatment followed the collection of peripheral blood at initial diagnosis. Points from the study as a whole: Most thyroid clonotypes expanded above 0.001 were also detected in blood. From stable hyperthyroidism, ophthalmopathy was separated by a 13 V-J model.

Sequencing was carried out using blood. The chain is built from TRBV7-2 and TRBJ2-5, with D unclear. This sequence originates from a man between 35 and 55 years old with Graves' ophthalmopathy. The CDR3 here is CASSFFGGHQETQYF. CDR3 DNA: TGTGCCAGCAGCTTTTTTGGCGGCCACCAAGAGACCCAGTACTTC.